Below, one T cell receptor beta chain is given with its context. As every portion of the isolated RNA was reverse transcribed, the sequencing read expressed TCRB transcripts. Sequencing was performed with immunoSEQ multiplex PCR; in TCRdb, only in-frame clones are kept and a portion is missing. Counted here are about 290,000 clones, approximately 8% occurring once; the ten biggest clones make up roughly 1%. This entry comes from a study of beta chain features in type 1 diabetes. Between the trimmed V and J ends, which lost 8 bases and 1 base, there was a span of 8 bases. CDR1 is MDHEN and CDR2 is SYDVKM in the germline V gene. There are 13 residues in the CDR3. The purity of all sorted populations exceeded 95%.

The clonotype was recovered from a woman between 18 and 30 years old in good health. The rearrangement uses TRBV28 and TRBJ2-2; D not certain. The sequencing sample was made of central memory CD4+ T cells from blood. The CDR3 sequence is CASGLQNTGELFF. In DNA form, the CDR3 reads TGTGCCAGCGGGCTCCAGAACACCGGGGAGCTGTTTTTT.